The 12 T cell receptor beta chains presented below share a single source sample, sequenced in a study of shared clonotypes between healthy human individuals. Clones were read by immunoSEQ multiplex PCR, and TCRdb kept only the in-frame ones, dropping some. Seen here are roughly 2 million clones, 90% to 95% observed once, and the top ten hold 0.13%. The sequencing sample was made of naive CD4+ T cells sorted from blood. The subset denotes: CD45RA+ positively selected. Every receptor here comes from a man aged 18 to 29 in good health.

The chain has TRBV11-2 and TRBJ2-3; the D gene is possibly TRBD1 (5 bases). The ends were cut back, 5 bases at V and 0 bases at J, with 18 bases in the middle. The CDR3 has 17 amino acids. The germline gives CDR1 SGHAT, CDR2 FQNNGV. The CDR3 nucleotides are TGTGCCAGCAGCCTTGGTATGGGGCTGCAGAGCACAGATACGCAGTATTTT. This sequence encodes CASSLGMGLQSTDTQYF.

This clone showed up just once. The chain couples TRBV5-1 to TRBJ2-5; 8 bases are shared with TRBD1. The length of the CDR3 is 14 residues. After removal of 7 bases from V and 1 base from J, the junction contained 6 bases not matched to a gene. In germline, CDR1 is SGHRS, CDR2 YFSETQ. The CDR3 spells CASYGTGVQETQYF. CDR3 coding DNA: TGCGCCAGCTACGGGACAGGCGTCCAAGAGACCCAGTACTTC.

The chain combines TRBV11-2 with TRBJ2-5; TRBD2 agrees at 7 bases. Germline V gene sequence: CDR1 SGHAT, CDR2 FQNNGV. With V trimmed by 5 bases and J by 4 bases, 7 bases remained unmatched. CDR3 length: 14 amino acids. CDR3 amino acids: CASSPSTGGETQYF. The CDR3, as DNA: TGTGCCAGCAGCCCTAGCACGGGGGGAGAGACCCAGTACTTC.

This clone has only a few counts. The V call is TRBV5-1, the J call TRBJ2-5; D is undetermined. Germline V gene sequence: CDR1 SGHRS, CDR2 YFSETQ. V lost 0 bases to trimming and J lost 6 bases, with 15 bases between them. The CDR3 contains 15 residues. This CDR3 is CASSLDQPNTQTQYF. CDR3 DNA: TGCGCCAGCAGCTTGGATCAGCCTAATACTCAGACCCAGTACTTC.

The genes are TRBV25-1 and TRBJ2-2; D is uncertain. The V end was cut by 2 bases, the J end by 5 bases, with 3 bases between. The germline V gene has CDR1 MGHDK and CDR2 SYGVNS. The CDR3 loop spans 12 amino acids. CDR3 residues: CASSEGTGELFF. CDR3 nucleotide sequence: TGTGCCAGCAGTGAAGGTACCGGGGAGCTGTTTTTT.

The chain combines TRBV7-2 with TRBJ2-7; 8 bases map to TRBD1. Germline CDR1 reads SGHTA; CDR2 reads FQGNSA. This CDR3 is 15 amino acids long. Germline trimming cut 5 bases from V and 4 bases from J; bases unmatched to any gene: 10. This CDR3 is CASSPGGGGGYEQYF. In DNA form, the CDR3 reads TGTGCCAGCAGCCCAGGGGGCGGAGGAGGGTACGAGCAGTACTTC. Variable domain in full (rest from reference TRBV7-2 and TRBJ2-7): GAGVSQSPSNKVTEKGKDVELRCDPISGHTALYWYRQSLGQGLEFLIYFQGNSAPDKSGLPSDRFSAERTGGSVSTLTIQRTQQEDSAVYLCASSPGGGGGYEQYFGPGTRLTVT.

About this clone: One end of the junction does not line up with germline, which may come from a read error. V usage is TRBV6-5 and J usage is TRBJ1-1; D call uncertain. The CDR3 runs 14 residues. Germline V lookup: CDR1 MNHEY, CDR2 SVGAGI. The CDR3 bases are TGTGCCAGCAGTTACTCCGCGGGGAACAGTGAAGCTTTCTTT. This sequence encodes CASSYSAGNSEAFF.

On this clone: Other nucleotide sequences from this sample produce the same CDR3. The gene calls are TRBV10-3 and TRBJ2-1; 11 bases align to TRBD2. V gave up 5 bases and J gave up 6 bases; unmatched junction bases: 6. Germline V CDR1 and CDR2: ENHRY, SYGVKD. The CDR3 spans 15 residues. The CDR3 DNA follows: TGTGCCATCAGTCCCCTAGCGGGAGGTAGCAATGAGCAGTTCTTC. It codes for CAISPLAGGSNEQFF.

The rearrangement links TRBV9 to TRBJ2-1; the match to TRBD2 covers 12 bases. CDR3 size: 15 residues. With V trimmed by 4 bases and J by 7 bases, 6 bases remained unmatched. The germline V gene has CDR1 SGDLS and CDR2 YYNGEE. CDR3 nucleotide sequence: TGTGCCAGCAGCCCTAGCGGGAGGGCCACGAATGAGCAGTTCTTC. Its translation is CASSPSGRATNEQFF.

The chain recombines TRBV5-1 with TRBJ2-3; the match to TRBD2 covers 7 bases. V dropped 4 bases and J dropped 1; count of bases not matched to a gene: 3. The CDR3 runs to 14 residues. Germline CDR1 is SGHRS and CDR2 is YFSETQ. The CDR3 coding sequence is TGCGCCAGCAGCCCCACTAGCGGCACAGATACGCAGTATTTT. Translation: CASSPTSGTDTQYF.

The rearrangement joins TRBV28 to TRBJ2-7; TRBD1 agrees at 11 bases. Trimming took 5 bases from V and 2 from J; bases not matched to a gene: 5. Looked up from germline, CDR1 is MDHEN and CDR2 is SYDVKM. The CDR3 is made up of 15 amino acids. The CDR3 loop is CASSQGGQGAYEQYF. CDR3 sequence (DNA): TGTGCCAGCAGTCAAGGGGGACAGGGGGCCTACGAGCAGTACTTC.

V and J are TRBV7-9 and TRBJ1-2; D is undetermined. The CDR3 loop spans 14 amino acids. CDR1 and CDR2 (germline): SEHNR, FQNEAQ (reference sequence). With 1 base removed from V and 6 bases from J, the gap between germline ends came to 12 bases. DNA of the CDR3: TGTGCCAGCAGCTTAGGTTGGGCGGAGAATGGCTACACCTTC. This encodes CASSLGWAENGYTF.